A single sample gave rise to the 23 T cell receptor beta chains below, sequenced in a study of T cell changes during pregnancy in multiple sclerosis. Generated by immunoSEQ multiplex PCR, the TCRdb table keeps only in-frame clones and is missing some. This sample carries about 110,000 clones, 85% to 95% of them seen once, and the ten largest clones take roughly 1.7%. This material consisted of peripheral blood, taken after pregnancy. Every receptor here comes from a female donor with multiple sclerosis, enrolled in a pregnancy study.

V and J are TRBV6-5 and TRBJ1-2, with D possibly matching TRBD1 (6 bases). The CDR3 has 13 amino acids. The V end was cut by 5 bases, the J end by 2 bases, with 9 bases between. Germline lookup yields CDR1 MNHEY and CDR2 SVGAGI. CDR3 residues: CASSRTENYGYTF. The CDR3 nucleotides are TGTGCCAGCAGTCGGACAGAGAACTATGGCTACACCTTC.

V is TRBV5-1 and J is TRBJ2-1; 12 positions match TRBD2. Per the germline V gene, CDR1 is SGHRS and CDR2 is YFSETQ. The J segment lost 9 bases and the V segment lost 4 bases, leaving 8 bases of the junction unmatched. The CDR3 is 15 residues long. The CDR3 protein is CASSVASGGEGEQFF. As DNA, the CDR3 is TGCGCCAGCAGCGTGGCTAGCGGGGGGGAAGGTGAGCAGTTCTTC.

This chain connects TRBV30 to TRBJ1-1, with 7 positions matching TRBD1. With V trimmed by 3 bases and J by 9 bases, 10 bases remained unmatched. Germline V gene sequence: CDR1 GTSNPN, CDR2 SVGIG (reference sequence). This CDR3 spans 13 amino acids. The CDR3 sequence: CAWRPARQGKAFF. The CDR3 region has the DNA TGTGCCTGGAGGCCCGCTCGACAGGGAAAAGCTTTCTTT.

The chain carries TRBV9 and TRBJ1-2; TRBD1 matches 7 bases. Germline trimming cut 0 bases from V and 8 bases from J; bases unmatched to any gene: 10. The length of the CDR3 is 15 residues. Germline V gene sequence: CDR1 SGDLS, CDR2 YYNGEE. The CDR3 DNA is TGTGCCAGCAGCGTAGCCGACCACAGGGGAGACGGCTACACCTTC. This encodes CASSVADHRGDGYTF.

V gene TRBV29-1 combines with J gene TRBJ2-7, with TRBD1 identical over 10 bases. The V gene end was trimmed by 6 bases and the J gene end by 5 bases; junction bases not matched to a gene: 7. Germline-derived CDR1 and CDR2 are SQVTM and ANQGSEA. The length of the CDR3 is 13 residues. CDR3 protein: CSVGGTGADEQYF. The CDR3 DNA follows: TGCAGCGTCGGGGGGACAGGGGCCGACGAGCAGTACTTC.

V usage is TRBV6-6 and J usage is TRBJ1-2, with 7 positions matching TRBD1. Germline CDR1 and CDR2: MNHNY and SVGAGI (reference sequence). After removal of 6 bases from V and 3 bases from J, the junction contained 4 bases not matched to a gene. The length of the CDR3 is 13 residues. In nucleotides, the CDR3 is TGTGCCAGCAGACGGGACAGTTACTATGGCTACACCTTC. Amino acids: CASRRDSYYGYTF.

This clone showed up just once. The V and J genes are TRBV9 and TRBJ1-1; D may be TRBD1 (5 bases). The CDR3 covers 16 residues. From germline, CDR1 is SGDLS and CDR2 YYNGEE. Trimming removed 0 bases from V and 0 bases from J, with 12 bases in between. The CDR3 sequence: CASSVEGQGMNTEAFF. CDR3 coding DNA: TGTGCCAGCAGCGTAGAGGGTCAGGGAATGAACACTGAAGCTTTCTTT.

This clone was counted once. The V gene is TRBV7-2, the J gene TRBJ1-5, with 10 bases matching TRBD1. Germline values: CDR1 SGHTA, CDR2 FQGNSA. The CDR3 has 15 residues. V lost 4 bases, J lost 6 bases, and 6 bases stayed unmatched. CDR3 sequence: CASSSDRGLSQPQHF. DNA for the CDR3: TGTGCCAGCAGCTCTGACAGGGGGCTTAGTCAGCCCCAGCATTTT.

The rearrangement uses TRBV9 and TRBJ2-3, with D possibly TRBD2 on 7 matching bases. Germline loops: CDR1 SGDLS, CDR2 YYNGEE. Deletions cut 5 bases from V and 4 bases from J, with 20 bases between. CDR3 length equals 16 residues. The CDR3 reads CASRPGGGAVADTQYF. As DNA, the CDR3 is TGTGCCAGCAGGCCGGGGGGCGGAGCGGTGGCAGATACGCAGTATTTT.

J is TRBJ1-2 and V is TRBV5-1, with 7 nucleotides matching TRBD1. The germline V gene encodes CDR1 SGHRS and CDR2 YFSETQ. V was clipped by 2 bases and J by 5 bases; unmatched bases: 6. The CDR3 is 14 amino acids. CDR3: CASSFGTVSYGYTF. DNA of the CDR3: TGCGCCAGCAGCTTCGGGACAGTTAGTTATGGCTACACCTTC.

The chain couples TRBV19 to TRBJ1-1; D possibly corresponds to TRBD1 (5 bases). The ends were cut back, 1 base at V and 9 bases at J, with 9 bases in the middle. Germline V gene data show CDR1 as LNHDA and CDR2 as SQIVND (reference sequence). The CDR3 length is 12 residues. CDR3 DNA sequence: TGTGCCAGTAGTATAGGGAACAGGCAAGCTTTCTTT. Its protein is CASSIGNRQAFF.

This clone was seen only once. The chain couples TRBV7-2 to TRBJ1-5; D possibly corresponds to TRBD1 (6 bases). From germline, CDR1 is SGHTA and CDR2 FQGNSA. The CDR3 contains 15 residues. Trimming pared 5 bases from V and 4 bases from J, leaving 15 bases between. CDR3 loop: CASSNSGAPNQPQHF. The CDR3 coding sequence is TGTGCCAGCAGCAACTCAGGGGCCCCAAATCAGCCCCAGCATTTT.

The chain uses TRBV19 and TRBJ1-4; 7 nucleotides match TRBD1. The V gene end was trimmed by 6 bases and the J gene end by 5 bases; junction bases not matched to a gene: 9. This CDR3 comprises 15 residues. The V gene's germline CDR1 is LNHDA and CDR2 SQIVND (reference sequence). The CDR3 DNA sequence: TGTGCCAGTAGCCACCCCAGGGGGTCGAATGAAAAACTGTTTTTT. Its protein is CASSHPRGSNEKLFF.

The chain couples TRBV27 to TRBJ2-5; D remains ambiguous. Trimming left V 4 bases short and J 5 bases short, with 20 bases between. The CDR3 totals 16 residues. Germline V lookup: CDR1 MNHEY, CDR2 SMNVEV (reference sequence). The CDR3 DNA follows: TGTGCCAGCAGTTCGGCCAGCGCCACCAAGCAGGAGACCCAGTACTTC. This codes for CASSSASATKQETQYF.

The chain couples TRBV7-9 to TRBJ2-2; D is uncertain. CDR3 length: 15 amino acids. Germline-derived CDR1 and CDR2 are SEHNR and FQNEAQ (reference sequence). V dropped 1 base and J dropped 3 bases, with 9 bases sitting between them. CDR3 in amino acids: CASSLDGSDTGELFF. In nucleotides, the CDR3 is TGTGCCAGCAGCTTAGACGGGTCGGACACCGGGGAGCTGTTTTTT.

V gene TRBV6-1 combines with J gene TRBJ1-4; 10 positions match TRBD1. The V and J ends lost 7 bases and 4 bases, in that order; junction bases with no gene match: 6. The V gene's germline CDR1 is MNHNS and CDR2 SASEGT. This CDR3 region has 15 residues. The chain's CDR3 is CASISGQGFNEKLFF. As DNA, the CDR3 is TGTGCCAGCATATCGGGACAGGGGTTTAATGAAAAACTGTTTTTT.

The chain combines TRBV28 with TRBJ2-5, with D possibly being TRBD1 (6 bases). CDR1 and CDR2 from the germline V gene are MDHEN and SYDVKM. CDR3 length: 16 residues. Trimming pared 5 bases from V and 0 bases from J, leaving 16 bases between. CDR3 nucleotide sequence: TGTGCCAGCAGTCCCTCAGGACAGACCTACCAAGAGACCCAGTACTTC. It translates to CASSPSGQTYQETQYF.

The V call is TRBV5-1, the J call TRBJ1-2, with a weak D call TRBD1 (6 bases). Germline values: CDR1 SGHRS, CDR2 YFSETQ. V was shortened by 3 bases and J by 3 bases, with 12 bases between the two germline ends. The CDR3 length is 14 residues. In DNA form, the CDR3 reads TGCGCCAGCAGCTCTGGGGGGGGCCACTATGGCTACACCTTC. This encodes CASSSGGGHYGYTF. The full variable domain, with the rest looked up from reference TRBV5-1 and TRBJ1-2, is KAGVTQTPRYLIKTRGQQVTLSCSPISGHRSVSWYQQTPGQGLQFLFEYFSETQRNKGNFPGRFSGRQFSNSRSEMNVSTLELGDSALYLCASSSGGGHYGYTFGSGTRLTVV.

V gene TRBV4-2 combines with J gene TRBJ1-3; no definite D call. The CDR3 runs to 15 residues. The germline V and J ends were trimmed by 1 base and 0 bases, with 7 bases remaining between them. Per germline, CDR1 LGHNA and CDR2 YNFKEQ. CDR3: CASSQAPSSGNTIYF. The DNA of the CDR3 is TGTGCCAGCAGCCAAGCTCCCAGCTCTGGAAACACCATATATTTT.

V is TRBV19 and J is TRBJ1-5; no reliable D call. The CDR3 sequence is 14 residues long. Germline CDR1 reads LNHDA; CDR2 reads SQIVND (reference sequence). Trimming took 3 bases from V and 1 from J, leaving 7 bases between them. The CDR3 protein is CASSIDRSNQPQHF. The CDR3 region has the DNA TGTGCCAGTAGTATTGATAGAAGCAATCAGCCCCAGCATTTT.

The rearrangement uses TRBV27 and TRBJ2-5; the match to TRBD2 covers 8 bases. Looked up from germline, CDR1 is MNHEY and CDR2 is SMNVEV (reference sequence). Trimming cost V 6 bases and J 5 bases; bases outside gene matches: 11. The CDR3 runs to 15 residues. The CDR3 nucleotides read TGTGCCAGCAGCTCCCCCCTCCGGGAGGGGGAGACCCAGTACTTC. Its translation: CASSSPLREGETQYF.

The chain employs TRBV18 and TRBJ2-7; TRBD1 matches 10 bases. Germline trimming cut 5 bases from V and 4 bases from J; bases unmatched to any gene: 11. The CDR3 loop spans 16 amino acids. Germline CDR1 KGHSH, CDR2 LQKENI. In nucleotides, the CDR3 is TGTGCCAGCTCATCAGGCGGGGGGACAGGGGCGTACGAGCAGTACTTC. Its protein is CASSSGGGTGAYEQYF. Full variable domain (rest looked up from reference TRBV18 and TRBJ2-7): NAGVMQNPRHLVRRRGQEARLRCSPMKGHSHVYWYRQLPEEGLKFMVYLQKENIIDESGMPKERFSAEFPKEGPSILRIQQVVRGDSAAYFCASSSGGGTGAYEQYFGPGTRLTVT.

This sequence joins TRBV19 and TRBJ2-1, with 7 bases lining up with TRBD2. The CDR3 is made up of 16 amino acids. Germline CDR1 and CDR2: LNHDA and SQIVND (reference sequence). The ends lost 3 bases at V and 4 bases at J; junction bases unmatched: 9. Here the CDR3 DNA reads TGTGCCAGTAGTATCACCGGGAGGACCTCTTACAATGAGCAGTTCTTC. Its protein is CASSITGRTSYNEQFF.